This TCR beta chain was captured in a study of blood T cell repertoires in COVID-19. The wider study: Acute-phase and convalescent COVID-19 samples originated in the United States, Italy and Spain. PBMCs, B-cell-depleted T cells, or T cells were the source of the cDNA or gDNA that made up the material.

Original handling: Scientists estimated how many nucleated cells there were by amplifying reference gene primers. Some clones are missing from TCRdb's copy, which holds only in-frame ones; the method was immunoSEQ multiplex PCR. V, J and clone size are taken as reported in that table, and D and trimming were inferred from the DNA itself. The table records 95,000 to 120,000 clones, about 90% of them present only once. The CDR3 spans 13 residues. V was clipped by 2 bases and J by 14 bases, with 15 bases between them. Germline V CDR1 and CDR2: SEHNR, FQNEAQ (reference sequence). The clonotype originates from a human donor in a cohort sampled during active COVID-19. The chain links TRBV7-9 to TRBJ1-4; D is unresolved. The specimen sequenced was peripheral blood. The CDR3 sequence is CASSLSPPAGLFF. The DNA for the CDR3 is TGTGCCAGCAGCTTATCCCCCCCGGCCGGGCTGTTTTTT.